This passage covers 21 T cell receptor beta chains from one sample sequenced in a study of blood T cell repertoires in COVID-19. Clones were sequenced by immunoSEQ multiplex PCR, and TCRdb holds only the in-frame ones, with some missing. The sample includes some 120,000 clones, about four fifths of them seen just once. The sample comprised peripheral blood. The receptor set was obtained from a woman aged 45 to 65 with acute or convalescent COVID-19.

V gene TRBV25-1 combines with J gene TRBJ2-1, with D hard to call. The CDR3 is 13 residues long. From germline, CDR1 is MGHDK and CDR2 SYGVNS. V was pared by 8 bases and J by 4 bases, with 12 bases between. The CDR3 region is CASADKHYNEQFF. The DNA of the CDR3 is TGTGCCAGCGCCGACAAACATTACAATGAGCAGTTCTTC.

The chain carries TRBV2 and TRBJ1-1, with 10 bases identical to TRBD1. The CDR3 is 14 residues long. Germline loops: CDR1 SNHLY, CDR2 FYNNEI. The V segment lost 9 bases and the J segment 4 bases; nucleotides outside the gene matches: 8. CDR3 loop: CARAGTGVGTEAFF. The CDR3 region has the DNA TGTGCCAGAGCCGGGACAGGGGTTGGCACTGAAGCTTTCTTT.

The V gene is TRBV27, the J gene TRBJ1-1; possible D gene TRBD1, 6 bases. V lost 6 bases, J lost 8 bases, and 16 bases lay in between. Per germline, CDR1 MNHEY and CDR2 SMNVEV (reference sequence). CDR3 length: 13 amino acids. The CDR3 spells CASRYDRFAEAFF. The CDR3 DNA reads TGTGCCAGCAGGTACGACAGGTTCGCAGAAGCTTTCTTT.

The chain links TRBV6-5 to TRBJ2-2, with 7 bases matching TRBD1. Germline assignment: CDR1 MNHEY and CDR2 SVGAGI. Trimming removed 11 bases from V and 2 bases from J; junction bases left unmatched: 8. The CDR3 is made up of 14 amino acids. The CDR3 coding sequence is TGTGCCGGATCACAGGGGATAAACACCGGGGAGCTGTTTTTT. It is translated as CAGSQGINTGELFF.

The CDR3: CASSEGAGGAYGYTF. The CDR3, as DNA: TGTGCCAGCAGTGAAGGGGCAGGGGGCGCCTATGGCTACACCTTC. The V and J genes are TRBV6-1 and TRBJ1-2; 8 bases are a match to TRBD1. Looked up from germline, CDR1 is MNHNS and CDR2 is SASEGT. The CDR3 extends over 15 amino acids. The V segment lost 1 base and the J segment 4 bases; nucleotides outside the gene matches: 5.

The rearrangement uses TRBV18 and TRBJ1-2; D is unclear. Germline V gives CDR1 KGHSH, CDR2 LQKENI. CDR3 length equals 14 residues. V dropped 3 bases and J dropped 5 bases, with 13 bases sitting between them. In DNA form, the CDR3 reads TGTGCCAGCTCACCCTCCGGGAGAGGTTATGGCTACACCTTC. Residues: CASSPSGRGYGYTF. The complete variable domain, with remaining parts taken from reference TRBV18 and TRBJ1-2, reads NAGVMQNPRHLVRRRGQEARLRCSPMKGHSHVYWYRQLPEEGLKFMVYLQKENIIDESGMPKERFSAEFPKEGPSILRIQQVVRGDSAAYFCASSPSGRGYGYTFGSGTRLTVV.

As DNA, the CDR3 is TGTGCCAGCAGCTTATATCAGGCTTCTGGCTACACCTTC. It codes for CASSLYQASGYTF. V usage is TRBV7-2 and J usage is TRBJ1-2; no firm D call. The CDR3 contains 13 residues. Trimming stripped 2 bases from V and 7 bases from J, with 11 bases between. Germline V gene data show CDR1 as SGHTA and CDR2 as FQGNSA.

The CDR3 here is CASSRTGPYNEQFF. DNA of the CDR3: TGTGCCAGCAGTCGGACAGGCCCCTACAATGAGCAGTTCTTC. The chain employs TRBV6-5 and TRBJ2-1, with TRBD1 matching over 7 bases. CDR3 length: 14 amino acids. CDR1 MNHEY and CDR2 SVGAGI come from the germline V gene. Trimming at V came to 5 bases and at J to 2 bases, leaving 3 bases not matched to a gene.

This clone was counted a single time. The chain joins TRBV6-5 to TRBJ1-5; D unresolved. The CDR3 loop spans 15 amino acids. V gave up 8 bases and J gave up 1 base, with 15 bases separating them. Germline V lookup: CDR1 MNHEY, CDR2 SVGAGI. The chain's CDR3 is CASQVFGFSNQPQHF. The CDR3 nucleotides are TGTGCCAGCCAAGTTTTCGGTTTCAGCAATCAGCCCCAGCATTTT.

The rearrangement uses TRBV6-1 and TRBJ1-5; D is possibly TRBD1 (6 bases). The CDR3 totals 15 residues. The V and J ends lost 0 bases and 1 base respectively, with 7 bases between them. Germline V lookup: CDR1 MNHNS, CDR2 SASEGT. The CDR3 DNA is TGTGCCAGCAGTGAAGCGGGACAAAGCAATCAGCCCCAGCATTTT. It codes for CASSEAGQSNQPQHF.

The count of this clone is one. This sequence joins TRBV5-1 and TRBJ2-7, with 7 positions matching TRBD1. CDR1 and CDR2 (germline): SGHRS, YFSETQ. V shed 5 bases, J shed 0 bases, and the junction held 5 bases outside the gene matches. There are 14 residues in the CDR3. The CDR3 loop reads CASREGTASYEQYF. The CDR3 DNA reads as TGCGCCAGCAGGGAAGGGACAGCCTCCTACGAGCAGTACTTC.

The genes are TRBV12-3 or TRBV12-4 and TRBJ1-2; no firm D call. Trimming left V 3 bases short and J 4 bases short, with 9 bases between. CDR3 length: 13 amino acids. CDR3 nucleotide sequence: TGTGCCAGCAGTTTCGGGGTGCCCTATGGCTACACCTTC. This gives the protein CASSFGVPYGYTF.

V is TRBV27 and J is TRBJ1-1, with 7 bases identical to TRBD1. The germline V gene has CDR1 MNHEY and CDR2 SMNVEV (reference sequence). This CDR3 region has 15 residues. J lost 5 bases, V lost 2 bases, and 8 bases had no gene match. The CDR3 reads CASSLNGRGKTEAFF. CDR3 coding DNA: TGTGCCAGCAGTTTAAACGGCAGGGGGAAAACTGAAGCTTTCTTT.

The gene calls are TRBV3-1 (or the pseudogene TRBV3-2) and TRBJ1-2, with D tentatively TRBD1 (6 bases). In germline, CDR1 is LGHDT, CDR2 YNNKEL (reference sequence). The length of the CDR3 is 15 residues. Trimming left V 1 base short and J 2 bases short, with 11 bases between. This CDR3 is CASSQALGGNYGYTF. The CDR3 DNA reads TGTGCCAGCAGCCAAGCCTTAGGGGGAAACTATGGCTACACCTTC.

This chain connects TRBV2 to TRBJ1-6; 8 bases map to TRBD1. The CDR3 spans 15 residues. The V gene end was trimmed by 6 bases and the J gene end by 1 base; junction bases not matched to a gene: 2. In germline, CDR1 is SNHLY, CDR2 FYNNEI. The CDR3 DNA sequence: TGTGCCAGCAGGACAGGGGAATCCTATAATTCACCCCTCCACTTT. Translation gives CASRTGESYNSPLHF.

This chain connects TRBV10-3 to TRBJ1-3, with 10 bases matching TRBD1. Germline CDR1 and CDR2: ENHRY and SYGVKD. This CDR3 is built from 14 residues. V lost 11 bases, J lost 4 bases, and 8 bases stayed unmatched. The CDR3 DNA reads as TGTGCCTCCCAGGACAGGGGGACGGGAAACACCATATATTTT. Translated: CASQDRGTGNTIYF.

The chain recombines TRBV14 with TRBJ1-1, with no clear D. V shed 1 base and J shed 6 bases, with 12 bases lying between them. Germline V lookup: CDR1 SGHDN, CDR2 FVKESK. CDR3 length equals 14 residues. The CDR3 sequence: CASSQGLPAAEAFF. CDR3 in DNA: TGTGCCAGCAGCCAAGGTCTACCAGCGGCTGAAGCTTTCTTT.

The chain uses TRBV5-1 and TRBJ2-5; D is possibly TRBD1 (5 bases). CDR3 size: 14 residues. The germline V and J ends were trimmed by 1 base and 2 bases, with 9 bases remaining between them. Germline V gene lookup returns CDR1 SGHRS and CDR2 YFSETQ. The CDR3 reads CASSLRRGQETQYF. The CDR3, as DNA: TGCGCCAGCAGCTTGAGAAGGGGACAAGAGACCCAGTACTTC.

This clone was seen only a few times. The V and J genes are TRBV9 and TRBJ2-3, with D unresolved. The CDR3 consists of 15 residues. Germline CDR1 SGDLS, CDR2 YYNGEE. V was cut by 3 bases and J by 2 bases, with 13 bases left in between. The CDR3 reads CASSALPQVTDTQYF. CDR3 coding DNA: TGTGCCAGCAGCGCATTACCCCAGGTCACAGATACGCAGTATTTT.

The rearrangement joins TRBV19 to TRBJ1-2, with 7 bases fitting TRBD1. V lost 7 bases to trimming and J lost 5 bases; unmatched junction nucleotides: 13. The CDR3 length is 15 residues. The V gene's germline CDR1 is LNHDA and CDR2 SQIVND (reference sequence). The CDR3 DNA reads TGTGCCAGTACCGACATCGCTCCAGGGGGGTATGGCTACACCTTC. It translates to CASTDIAPGGYGYTF.

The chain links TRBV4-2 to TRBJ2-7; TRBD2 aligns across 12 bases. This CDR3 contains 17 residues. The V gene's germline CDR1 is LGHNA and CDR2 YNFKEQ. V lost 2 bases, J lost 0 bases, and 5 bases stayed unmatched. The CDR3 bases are TGTGCCAGCAGCCAACTAGCGGGGGGGCCTAGCTCCTACGAGCAGTACTTC. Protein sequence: CASSQLAGGPSSYEQYF.